The 5 T cell receptor beta chains below all came from one sample that was sequenced in a study of cutaneous CD30+ T cell lymphoproliferative disorder and hepatitis E. The data were produced by immunoSEQ multiplex PCR, yet TCRdb's version contains in-frame clones alone and is incomplete. The top ten clones hold under 1.4% of a sample with about 7,700 clones, roughly 70% of them seen once. The specimen was blood. The source is a human donor with a cutaneous T cell lymphoproliferative disorder associated with hepatitis E virus.

CDR3 amino acids: CASSLTGAPYEQYF. As DNA, the CDR3 is TGTGCCAGCAGCTTAACAGGGGCGCCCTACGAGCAGTACTTC. The V call is TRBV7-9, the J call TRBJ2-7; 7 nucleotides match TRBD1. Germline loops: CDR1 SEHNR, CDR2 FQNEAQ (reference sequence). The ends lost 2 bases at V and 2 bases at J; junction bases unmatched: 3. The CDR3 spans 14 residues.

CDR3 DNA: TGTGCCAGCAGTGAAGGACTAGCGGGAGGGCCCGGGGAGACCCAGTACTTC. Translated, it gives CASSEGLAGGPGETQYF. The chain employs TRBV2 and TRBJ2-5; TRBD2 agrees at 14 bases. This CDR3 has 17 amino acids. The germline V gene encodes CDR1 SNHLY and CDR2 FYNNEI. V gave up 1 base and J gave up 5 bases; unmatched junction bases: 6.

The rearrangement uses TRBV5-4 and TRBJ2-7; 9 bases are shared with TRBD1. CDR3 length: 14 residues. The V gene end was trimmed by 3 bases and the J gene end by 3 bases; junction bases not matched to a gene: 4. Germline V lookup: CDR1 SGHNT, CDR2 YYREEE (reference sequence). CDR3 in amino acids: CASSSGTGYYEQYF. The CDR3 DNA is TGTGCCAGCAGCTCCGGGACAGGGTACTACGAGCAGTACTTC.

The chain links TRBV4-3 to TRBJ2-3, with D perhaps assigned TRBD1 or TRBD2 (5 bases each). V dropped 3 bases and J dropped 0 bases, with 10 bases sitting between them. Germline CDR1 LGHNA, CDR2 YSLEER. This CDR3 region has 15 residues. DNA of the CDR3: TGCGCCAGCAGCCAGAGGGGCGGGAGCACAGATACGCAGTATTTT. It yields the protein CASSQRGGSTDTQYF.

This clone is labeled as medium-sized (0.01 to 0.1%). The chain links TRBV29-1 to TRBJ1-5; tentative D call: TRBD1 (5 bases). The CDR3 contains 13 residues. The V end lost 1 base, the J end lost 6 bases, and 10 bases lay between the germline ends. Looked up from germline, CDR1 is SQVTM and CDR2 is ANQGSEA. The CDR3 DNA reads as TGCAGCGTTGAAGGCAGGGAGGGTCAGCCCCAGCATTTT. It translates to CSVEGREGQPQHF.